Listed here is a single T cell receptor (beta chain). What it recognizes is unknown. These data come from a study of beta chain features in type 1 diabetes. General study points: It was among patients, rather than healthy donors, that naive, central memory and Treg TCRB repertoires appeared more similar. A moderate, significant TCRB CDR3 shortening appeared in type 1 diabetes across four CD4+ subsets. PCR might pick shorter templates more often, in the same way for patients and controls.

Every bit of the isolated RNA underwent reverse transcription, so sequencing read expressed TCRB transcripts. This table comes from immunoSEQ multiplex PCR, and its TCRdb copy is limited to in-frame clones, with some not included. The sample includes 500,000 to 850,000 clones, more than 12% seen only once; the top ten take just under 0.04%. Sampling consisted of one heparinised blood draw per donor, averaging approximately 120 mL. Stem cell-like memory, regulatory, central memory and naive CD4+ cells were sorted via CD45RO/CCR7/CD25/CD127/CD95/CD27. The receptor's source is a man aged 18 to 30 with type 1 diabetes. Sequenced sample: naive CD4+ T cells from blood.

CDR3 region: CASNLAEQETQYF. The CDR3 nucleotides read TGTGCCAGCAACCTAGCGGAACAAGAGACCCAGTACTTC. The chain has TRBV2 and TRBJ2-5; the match to TRBD2 covers 7 bases. Germline V gene sequence: CDR1 SNHLY, CDR2 FYNNEI. V was pared by 7 bases and J by 2 bases, with 4 bases of the junction left unmatched. The CDR3 is 13 amino acids.